These 11 T cell receptor beta chains were all obtained from the same sample, sequenced in a study of early T cells in non-severe SARS-CoV-2 infection. TCRdb reanalysed the 5' RACE reads using MiXCR and keeps one entry per CDR3 protein. The table includes tens of thousands of distinct CDR3 sequences, 10% to 15% detected once. The sequenced material came from whole blood. These receptors originate from an adult who was a healthcare worker with PCR-confirmed SARS-CoV-2 infection or an uninfected control (not recorded which).

This clonotype was picked up many times. This chain links TRBV5-1 with TRBJ1-4, with TRBD1 matching 9 bases. The CDR3 has 20 residues. CDR1 and CDR2 (germline): SGHRS, YFSETQ. V lost 3 bases, J lost 2 bases, and 17 bases stayed unmatched. The CDR3 sequence: CASSWKAGQGGLGTNEKLFF. In nucleotides, the CDR3 is TGCGCCAGCAGCTGGAAGGCGGGACAGGGAGGCCTTGGGACTAATGAAAAACTGTTTTTT.

In its sample, this clonotype was seen a few times. The V call is TRBV28, the J call TRBJ2-7; TRBD2 aligns across 11 bases. From germline, CDR1 is MDHEN and CDR2 SYDVKM. CDR3 size: 16 residues. V lost 6 bases to trimming and J lost 3 bases; unmatched junction nucleotides: 10. Here the CDR3 reads CASSLIGLAGDYEQYF. The CDR3 nucleotides read TGTGCCAGCAGCCTAATCGGACTAGCGGGTGACTACGAGCAGTACTTC.

V is TRBV10-2 and J is TRBJ2-5; 10 bases are a match to TRBD2. CDR3 length equals 16 residues. Germline values: CDR1 WSHSY, CDR2 SAAADI. J was trimmed by 2 bases and V by 7 bases; bases with no gene match: 10. The DNA for the CDR3 is TGCGCCAGCACCGGGGTAGCGGGGGGCCTACAAGAGACCCAGTACTTC. Its protein is CASTGVAGGLQETQYF.

This clonotype has a handful of counts. In DNA, the CDR3 is TGTGCCAGCAGCAAAGTAGGAACAGGGGAGACCCAGTACTTC. This gives the protein CASSKVGTGETQYF. The chain couples TRBV21-1 to TRBJ2-5; the DNA was not used to check the table's D call, TRBD1. TRBV21-1 represents a pseudogene. This CDR3 has 14 residues.

A remark on this clonotype: A much larger clone is a single base away; this may be a read error. This rearrangement joins TRBV7-6 to TRBJ1-1, with D tentatively TRBD1 (5 bases). CDR3 length equals 14 residues. CDR1 is SGHVS, CDR2 FNYEAQ, per germline. CDR3 sequence reads: CASRPIPGNSEAFF. The CDR3 DNA is TGTGCCAGCAGGCCGATCCCAGGGAACAGTGAAGCTTTCTTT.

This clonotype was seen more than once but under ten times. This rearrangement joins TRBV12-3 or TRBV12-4 to TRBJ2-7; 7 bases fit TRBD1. Trimming cost V 2 bases and J 1 base; bases outside gene matches: 8. CDR3 length: 16 residues. This CDR3 is CASSLSGTARSYEQYF. The CDR3 bases are TGTGCCAGCAGTTTAAGTGGGACAGCTCGTTCCTACGAGCAGTACTTC.

The table lists this clonotype with many counts. This sequence joins TRBV7-8 and TRBJ2-7, with TRBD2 identical over 7 bases. The length of the CDR3 is 16 residues. Germline V lookup: CDR1 SGHVS, CDR2 FQNEAQ. V lost 1 base and J lost 0; bases outside the gene matches: 6. CDR3 protein: CASSLERGRYSYEQYF. CDR3 nucleotides: TGTGCCAGCAGCTTAGAGCGCGGGAGATACTCCTACGAGCAGTACTTC.

In this sample, this clonotype turned up a few times. V is TRBV10-3 and J is TRBJ2-5, with 7 bases lining up with TRBD1. Germline lookup yields CDR1 ENHRY and CDR2 SYGVKD. The CDR3 runs 15 residues. Germline trimming cut 6 bases from V and 4 bases from J; bases unmatched to any gene: 11. The CDR3 region has the DNA TGTGCCATCAGCCAGGCCTGGACAGGACCAGAGACCCAGTACTTC. It is translated as CAISQAWTGPETQYF.

This clonotype has more than one count but fewer than ten. The chain employs TRBV11-2 and TRBJ2-1; D gene ambiguous. V shed 5 bases and J shed 6 bases, with 11 bases lying between them. The length of the CDR3 is 13 residues. Germline CDR1 reads SGHAT; CDR2 reads FQNNGV. The CDR3 loop is CASSGWNPNEQFF. The DNA for the CDR3 is TGTGCCAGCAGCGGATGGAATCCCAATGAGCAGTTCTTC.

The chain couples TRBV11-2 to TRBJ2-5; D is possibly TRBD1 or TRBD2 (5 bases each). The germline V gene encodes CDR1 SGHAT and CDR2 FQNNGV. Trimming pared 4 bases from V and 5 bases from J, leaving 14 bases between. CDR3 length equals 14 residues. Here the CDR3 reads CASSSGTLGETQYF. CDR3 sequence (DNA): TGTGCCAGCAGCTCCGGGACCCTCGGGGAGACCCAGTACTTC.

This sequence joins TRBV4-1 and TRBJ2-2; 7 bases line up with TRBD1. Germline CDR1 is MGHRA and CDR2 is YSYEKL. V lost 4 bases, J lost 1 base, and 6 bases stayed unmatched. The CDR3 sequence is 16 residues long. The CDR3 spells CASSPNRGENTGELFF. DNA of the CDR3: TGCGCCAGCAGCCCCAACAGGGGTGAGAACACCGGGGAGCTGTTTTTT.